These T cell receptor beta chains were read from a single sample in a study of blood T cells in healthy people across ages. Each CDR3 protein gets one entry after TCRdb re-called the 5' RACE reads with MiXCR. The sample gives fewer than 600,000 distinct CDR3 sequences, 25% to 35% of which show up once; approximately 3.6% is in the top ten. The same specimen was also included in a second study, on T cells of mothers and their children.

Input material: blood. Source of these receptors: a boy between 2 and 10 years old in good health. Both conserved end residues are part of each CDR3. D genes are given only for firm matches. Some rows mark clone size as missing; the rest say once, few, many or name a class of expanded clone.

d_gene: -; j_gene: TRBJ2-1; abundance: -; v_gene: TRBV10-3; CDR3aa: CAISEFEGNEQFF; CDR3nt: TGTGCCATCAGTGAGTTTGAAGGAAATGAGCAGTTCTTC
d_gene: -; j_gene: TRBJ1-1; abundance: -; v_gene: TRBV6-2/TRBV6-3; CDR3aa: CASKSSGRNTEAFF; CDR3nt: TGTGCCAGCAAGAGTTCAGGTCGGAACACTGAAGCTTTCTTT
d_gene: -; j_gene: TRBJ2-7; abundance: many; v_gene: TRBV27; CDR3aa: CASSLSGRYEQYF; CDR3nt: TGTGCCAGCAGCTTATCGGGTCGCTACGAGCAGTACTTC
d_gene: TRBD1; j_gene: TRBJ2-1; abundance: -; v_gene: TRBV27; CDR3aa: CASSPLQGTSYNEQFF; CDR3nt: TGTGCCAGCAGTCCGCTACAGGGGACCTCCTACAATGAGCAGTTCTTC
d_gene: TRBD2; j_gene: TRBJ2-5; abundance: few; v_gene: TRBV7-9; CDR3aa: CASSLGTLAGEVETQYF; CDR3nt: TGTGCCAGCAGCTTAGGAACACTAGCGGGAGAGGTCGAGACCCAGTACTTC
d_gene: -; j_gene: TRBJ1-1; abundance: -; v_gene: TRBV4-2; CDR3aa: CASSQDLGREAFF; CDR3nt: TGTGCCAGCAGCCAAGATTTAGGACGGGAAGCTTTCTTT
d_gene: TRBD2; j_gene: TRBJ2-7; abundance: few; v_gene: TRBV7-9; CDR3aa: CASSSQASGSQYEQYF; CDR3nt: TGTGCCAGCAGCTCGCAGGCTAGCGGGAGCCAATACGAGCAGTACTTC
d_gene: TRBD1; j_gene: TRBJ2-2; abundance: -; v_gene: TRBV5-8; CDR3aa: CASTEPGQGASGELFF; CDR3nt: TGTGCCAGCACCGAACCGGGACAGGGGGCGTCCGGGGAGCTGTTTTTT
d_gene: -; j_gene: TRBJ2-7; abundance: few; v_gene: TRBV6-5; CDR3aa: CASSYWSGAEQYF; CDR3nt: TGTGCCAGCAGTTACTGGTCGGGGGCCGAGCAGTACTTC
d_gene: -; j_gene: TRBJ1-4; abundance: few; v_gene: TRBV10-2; CDR3aa: CASSEPTGTANEKLFF; CDR3nt: TGCGCCAGCAGTGAACCTACTGGGACGGCAAATGAAAAACTGTTTTTT
d_gene: -; j_gene: TRBJ2-2; abundance: -; v_gene: TRBV9; CDR3aa: CASSATDWGPNDTGELFF; CDR3nt: TGTGCCAGCAGCGCCACGGATTGGGGACCGAATGACACCGGGGAGCTGTTTTTT
d_gene: TRBD2; j_gene: TRBJ2-3; abundance: few; v_gene: TRBV7-6; CDR3aa: CASSSRAGAGEGQYF; CDR3nt: TGTGCCAGCAGCTCCCGGGCCGGAGCGGGAGAGGGGCAGTATTTT
d_gene: -; j_gene: TRBJ2-3; abundance: -; v_gene: TRBV27; CDR3aa: CASRVTDTQYF; CDR3nt: TGTGCCAGCAGAGTCACAGATACGCAGTATTTT
d_gene: -; j_gene: TRBJ2-7; abundance: -; v_gene: TRBV6-5; CDR3aa: CASSSTGFGEQYF; CDR3nt: TGTGCCAGCAGCTCTACGGGCTTTGGCGAGCAGTACTTC
d_gene: -; j_gene: TRBJ2-4; abundance: -; v_gene: TRBV7-8; CDR3aa: CASSSPQLAKNIQYF; CDR3nt: TGTGCCAGCAGCTCTCCCCAGCTAGCCAAAAACATTCAGTACTTC
d_gene: -; j_gene: TRBJ1-2; abundance: -; v_gene: TRBV9; CDR3aa: CASSGPGAPWYYGYTF; CDR3nt: TGTGCCAGCAGCGGCCCAGGGGCCCCTTGGTACTATGGCTACACCTTC
d_gene: -; j_gene: TRBJ2-7; abundance: -; v_gene: TRBV5-1; CDR3aa: CASSLNRDEQYF; CDR3nt: TGCGCCAGCAGTCTGAACAGAGACGAGCAGTACTTC
d_gene: -; j_gene: TRBJ2-1; abundance: many; v_gene: TRBV28; CDR3aa: CASSPSGGWAYNEQFF; CDR3nt: TGTGCCAGCAGTCCATCTGGGGGCTGGGCCTACAATGAGCAGTTCTTC
d_gene: TRBD2; j_gene: TRBJ2-3; abundance: many; v_gene: TRBV9; CDR3aa: CASSSPGLATSTDTQYF; CDR3nt: TGTGCCAGCAGCTCCCCGGGACTAGCGACCAGCACAGATACGCAGTATTTT
d_gene: -; j_gene: TRBJ1-1; abundance: few; v_gene: TRBV28; CDR3aa: CASSFPTGNTEAFF; CDR3nt: TGTGCCAGCAGTTTCCCAACAGGGAACACTGAAGCTTTCTTT
d_gene: -; j_gene: TRBJ2-1; abundance: -; v_gene: TRBV28; CDR3aa: CASRPHSGSYNEQFF; CDR3nt: TGTGCCAGCAGGCCGCATAGCGGTTCCTACAACGAGCAGTTCTTC
d_gene: -; j_gene: TRBJ2-4; abundance: -; v_gene: TRBV5-1; CDR3aa: CASSLDPPVTQNIQYF; CDR3nt: TGCGCCAGCAGCTTGGATCCCCCGGTCACACAAAACATTCAGTACTTC
d_gene: -; j_gene: TRBJ2-1; abundance: -; v_gene: TRBV5-1; CDR3aa: CASSLIGATNEQFF; CDR3nt: TGCGCCAGCAGCTTAATTGGGGCTACCAATGAGCAGTTCTTC
d_gene: -; j_gene: TRBJ2-5; abundance: few; v_gene: TRBV7-9; CDR3aa: CASSPRVSGQETQYF; CDR3nt: TGTGCCAGCAGCCCCCGGGTCTCAGGCCAGGAGACCCAGTACTTC
d_gene: -; j_gene: TRBJ2-3; abundance: few; v_gene: TRBV28; CDR3aa: CASMREINTQYF; CDR3nt: TGTGCCAGCATGAGGGAGATTAATACGCAGTATTTT
d_gene: -; j_gene: TRBJ2-5; abundance: once; v_gene: TRBV10-3; CDR3aa: CAISEYREETQYF; CDR3nt: TGTGCCATCAGTGAGTACAGGGAGGAGACCCAGTACTTC
d_gene: TRBD2; j_gene: TRBJ2-7; abundance: -; v_gene: TRBV20-1; CDR3aa: CSARVSGTTKQYF; CDR3nt: TGCAGTGCTAGAGTGAGCGGGACTACGAAGCAGTACTTC
d_gene: TRBD1; j_gene: TRBJ2-2; abundance: -; v_gene: TRBV6-2/TRBV6-3; CDR3aa: CANRNPDRVAGELFF; CDR3nt: TGTGCCAACAGAAACCCGGACAGGGTGGCCGGGGAGCTGTTTTTT
d_gene: -; j_gene: TRBJ2-1; abundance: -; v_gene: TRBV3-1; CDR3aa: CASSQDHNEQFF; CDR3nt: TGTGCCAGCAGCCAAGACCACAATGAGCAGTTCTTC
d_gene: -; j_gene: TRBJ1-1; abundance: -; v_gene: TRBV12-3/TRBV12-4; CDR3aa: CVSSLGPEAFF; CDR3nt: TGTGTCAGCAGTTTAGGGCCAGAAGCTTTCTTT
d_gene: -; j_gene: TRBJ2-7; abundance: -; v_gene: TRBV12-3/TRBV12-4; CDR3aa: CASSLFVGTESSYEQYF; CDR3nt: TGTGCCAGCAGTTTATTCGTCGGGACCGAGAGCTCCTACGAGCAGTACTTC
d_gene: -; j_gene: TRBJ2-5; abundance: -; v_gene: TRBV6-2/TRBV6-3; CDR3aa: CASSFPLETQYF; CDR3nt: TGTGCCAGCAGTTTCCCCCTAGAGACTCAGTACTTC
d_gene: TRBD1; j_gene: TRBJ1-2; abundance: few; v_gene: TRBV18; CDR3aa: CASSRRQGDVYGYTF; CDR3nt: TGTGCCAGCTCACGACGACAGGGTGACGTCTATGGCTACACCTTC
d_gene: TRBD2; j_gene: TRBJ2-1; abundance: few; v_gene: TRBV15; CDR3aa: CATSRDSVLAGGGEEQFF; CDR3nt: TGTGCCACCAGCAGAGATAGTGTCCTAGCGGGAGGCGGAGAGGAGCAGTTCTTC
d_gene: -; j_gene: TRBJ2-3; abundance: -; v_gene: TRBV10-3; CDR3aa: CAISESGGPGTQYF; CDR3nt: TGTGCCATCAGTGAGTCCGGGGGCCCGGGTACGCAGTATTTT
d_gene: TRBD1; j_gene: TRBJ1-4; abundance: -; v_gene: TRBV28; CDR3aa: CASSLTGENEKLFF; CDR3nt: TGTGCCAGCAGTTTGACAGGGGAGAATGAAAAACTGTTTTTT
d_gene: -; j_gene: TRBJ2-4; abundance: -; v_gene: TRBV7-9; CDR3aa: CASSLAQGENIQYF; CDR3nt: TGTGCCAGCAGCTTAGCACAGGGAGAAAACATTCAGTACTTC
d_gene: -; j_gene: TRBJ2-6; abundance: -; v_gene: TRBV10-3; CDR3aa: CAIGRTTLGSGANVLTF; CDR3nt: TGTGCCATCGGGAGGACAACCCTCGGCAGCGGGGCCAACGTCCTGACTTTC
d_gene: TRBD2; j_gene: TRBJ2-7; abundance: -; v_gene: TRBV3-1; CDR3aa: CASSPPVAGSYEQYF; CDR3nt: TGTGCCAGCAGCCCCCCGGTAGCGGGATCCTACGAGCAGTACTTC
d_gene: -; j_gene: TRBJ2-2; abundance: few; v_gene: TRBV6-2/TRBV6-3; CDR3aa: CASSYYVNTGELFF; CDR3nt: TGTGCCAGCAGTTATTATGTGAACACCGGGGAGCTGTTTTTT